What follows are 32 T cell receptor beta chains derived from one specimen sequenced in a study of T cells in tuberculosis. The method was immunoSEQ multiplex PCR; TCRdb's version includes in-frame clones alone and lacks a portion of them. There are tens of thousands of clones in the sample; over 75% occur only once, and 14% to 15% lies in the top ten. The sequenced sample consisted of PBMCs. These receptors all come from a donor under 30 with latent tuberculosis or without tuberculosis infection.

V is TRBV5-6 and J is TRBJ2-3, with 8 bases lining up with TRBD1. CDR1 and CDR2 from the germline V gene are SGHDT and YYEEEE. The CDR3 sequence is 19 residues long. V shed 0 bases, J shed 1 base, and the junction held 13 bases outside the gene matches. The CDR3 is CASSLVGRGLLFGTDTQYF. DNA of the CDR3: TGTGCCAGCAGCTTGGTTGGCAGGGGGCTCCTCTTTGGCACAGATACGCAGTATTTT.

This chain joins TRBV5-1 and TRBJ2-7; 11 bases are a match to TRBD1. CDR3 length equals 14 residues. Germline V gene lookup returns CDR1 SGHRS and CDR2 YFSETQ. The V and J ends lost 4 bases and 5 bases, in that order; junction bases with no gene match: 5. In nucleotides, the CDR3 is TGCGCCAGCAGCAGAACGGGACAGGGGGACGAGCAGTACTTC. Encoded protein: CASSRTGQGDEQYF.

The chain couples TRBV18 to TRBJ1-2; 9 nucleotides align to TRBD1. The CDR3 sequence is 15 residues long. The V gene end was trimmed by 2 bases and the J gene end by 3 bases; junction bases not matched to a gene: 4. In germline, CDR1 is KGHSH, CDR2 LQKENI. The CDR3 region is CASSPWTGVDYGYTF. DNA of the CDR3: TGTGCCAGCTCACCATGGACAGGGGTGGACTATGGCTACACCTTC.

V usage is TRBV30 and J usage is TRBJ2-1; TRBD2 matches at 9 bases. Germline V lookup: CDR1 GTSNPN, CDR2 SVGIG (reference sequence). There are 14 residues in the CDR3. V was clipped by 5 bases and J by 6 bases; unmatched bases: 8. The CDR3 protein is CAWAIAGVFNEQFF. Written as DNA, the CDR3 is TGTGCCTGGGCAATAGCGGGGGTCTTCAATGAGCAGTTCTTC.

The chain uses TRBV11-2 and TRBJ1-2, with TRBD1 matching 8 bases. Trimming cost V 4 bases and J 8 bases; bases outside gene matches: 15. From germline, CDR1 is SGHAT and CDR2 FQNNGV. This CDR3 contains 16 residues. CDR3 DNA sequence: TGTGCCAGCAGCTCCATCAGGGGGCAGGGGTCCCACGGCTACACCTTC. Amino acid sequence: CASSSIRGQGSHGYTF.

The gene calls are TRBV7-8 and TRBJ1-3, with no clear D. The CDR3 contains 15 residues. V shed 5 bases and J shed 0 bases, with 11 bases lying between them. Germline assignment: CDR1 SGHVS and CDR2 FQNEAQ. CDR3 sequence: CASSRLGGSGNTIYF. In DNA, the CDR3 is TGTGCCAGCAGCAGACTAGGAGGCTCTGGAAACACCATATATTTT.

V and J are TRBV30 and TRBJ2-5, with 12 bases that match TRBD2. CDR3 size: 14 residues. Germline lookup yields CDR1 GTSNPN and CDR2 SVGIG (reference sequence). Trimming took 5 bases from V and 9 from J; bases not matched to a gene: 10. CDR3 amino acids: CAWRTSGAAWAQYF. The CDR3, as DNA: TGTGCCTGGCGGACTAGCGGGGCCGCTTGGGCCCAGTACTTC.

The chain combines TRBV5-6 with TRBJ1-3, with a possible D match to TRBD1 (6 bases). This CDR3 is built from 14 residues. With 0 bases removed from V and 2 bases from J, the gap between germline ends came to 6 bases. Germline loops: CDR1 SGHDT, CDR2 YYEEEE. The CDR3: CASSLGQAGNTIYF. In DNA, the CDR3 is TGTGCCAGCAGCTTGGGACAGGCTGGAAACACCATATATTTT. The full variable domain, in which reference TRBV5-6 and TRBJ1-3 provide the parts outside the CDR3, is DAGVTQSPTHLIKTRGQQVTLRCSPKSGHDTVSWYQQALGQGPQFIFQYYEEEERQRGNFPDRFSGHQFPNYSSELNVNALLLGDSALYLCASSLGQAGNTIYFGEGSWLTVV.

The chain links TRBV4-3 to TRBJ2-1, with a weak D call TRBD2 (5 bases). CDR1 is LGHNA, CDR2 YSLEER, per germline. Trimming stripped 2 bases from V and 10 bases from J, with 12 bases between. This CDR3 contains 13 residues. In nucleotides, the CDR3 is TGCGCCAGCAGCCAACTCCCGACGGGGGAGCAGTTCTTC. It is translated as CASSQLPTGEQFF.

The V gene is TRBV27, the J gene TRBJ2-3; a weak D match, TRBD2 (6 bases). In germline, CDR1 is MNHEY, CDR2 SMNVEV (reference sequence). Trimming removed 6 bases at V and 5 bases at J, with 12 bases between. This CDR3 has 13 residues. CDR3 sequence (DNA): TGTGCCAGCAGCCAAAAGGAGGGAGATACGCAGTATTTT. It codes for CASSQKEGDTQYF.

Only one count was recorded for this clone. The V and J genes are TRBV19 and TRBJ1-2; the D gene is possibly TRBD1 (6 bases). The germline V gene has CDR1 LNHDA and CDR2 SQIVND (reference sequence). The CDR3 totals 15 residues. Trimming stripped 7 bases from V and 0 bases from J, with 15 bases between. CDR3 coding DNA: TGTGCCAGTACCCCGATTGGACAGTCTAACTATGGCTACACCTTC. It encodes CASTPIGQSNYGYTF.

The chain combines TRBV7-2 with TRBJ2-7, with TRBD1 matching over 12 bases. The CDR3 sequence is 16 residues long. Per germline, CDR1 SGHTA and CDR2 FQGNSA. Losses at the gene ends were 5 bases for V and 2 bases for J; bases not matched to a gene: 7. The CDR3 loop is CASSTVGTGGTYEQYF. The CDR3 bases are TGTGCCAGCAGCACCGTTGGGACAGGGGGCACCTACGAGCAGTACTTC. The variable domain in full, with the rest retrieved from reference TRBV7-2 and TRBJ2-7, is GAGVSQSPSNKVTEKGKDVELRCDPISGHTALYWYRQSLGQGLEFLIYFQGNSAPDKSGLPSDRFSAERTGGSVSTLTIQRTQQEDSAVYLCASSTVGTGGTYEQYFGPGTRLTVT.

The rearrangement uses TRBV4-1 and TRBJ2-5, with 10 bases matching TRBD2. Germline V gene lookup returns CDR1 MGHRA and CDR2 YSYEKL. The CDR3 has 18 amino acids. The V and J ends lost 1 base and 0 bases, in that order; junction bases with no gene match: 8. Here the CDR3 reads CASSQVSSGGGYQETQYF. The CDR3 DNA reads as TGCGCCAGCAGCCAAGTGTCTAGCGGGGGTGGGTACCAAGAGACCCAGTACTTC.

This clone came up once. The chain links TRBV11-2 to TRBJ2-7; D might be TRBD1 (5 bases). The V and J ends lost 6 bases and 5 bases respectively, with 20 bases between them. The germline CDR1 and CDR2 sequences are SGHAT and FQNNGV. This CDR3 comprises 15 residues. DNA for the CDR3: TGTGCCAGCAGTACTATTAGGGGAAGGATCCACGAGCAGTACTTC. Its protein is CASSTIRGRIHEQYF.

The chain uses TRBV28 and TRBJ2-3; D is unclear. Germline lookup yields CDR1 MDHEN and CDR2 SYDVKM. V lost 3 bases, J lost 2 bases, and 15 bases lay in between. This CDR3 is 16 amino acids long. The CDR3 nucleotides are TGTGCCAGCAGTTTGAGAACCGGGTCTAACACAGATACGCAGTATTTT. Encoded protein: CASSLRTGSNTDTQYF.

The V call is TRBV18, the J call TRBJ2-7, with 10 bases matching TRBD1. The CDR3 has 14 residues. Germline CDR1 is KGHSH and CDR2 is LQKENI. V lost 3 bases, J lost 6 bases, and 5 bases stayed unmatched. The CDR3: CASSPVGTGVEQYF. In nucleotides, the CDR3 is TGTGCCAGCTCACCGGTCGGGACAGGGGTCGAGCAGTACTTC. Together with reference TRBV18 and TRBJ2-7, the CDR3 gives the full variable domain: NAGVMQNPRHLVRRRGQEARLRCSPMKGHSHVYWYRQLPEEGLKFMVYLQKENIIDESGMPKERFSAEFPKEGPSILRIQQVVRGDSAAYFCASSPVGTGVEQYFGPGTRLTVT.

The chain links TRBV14 to TRBJ1-2, with a weak D call TRBD1 (6 bases). The V end lost 1 base, the J end lost 8 bases, and 8 bases lay between the germline ends. Germline V lookup: CDR1 SGHDN, CDR2 FVKESK. The CDR3 runs 12 residues. The CDR3 coding sequence is TGTGCCAGCAGCCAAGCGGGACACGGCTACACCTTC. It is translated as CASSQAGHGYTF.

The CDR3 DNA is TGTGCCAGCAGCTTCGAGCGGGGGATCTACGAGCAGTACTTC. It specifies CASSFERGIYEQYF. The chain has TRBV11-2 and TRBJ2-7, with 8 bases lining up with TRBD2. The V gene's germline CDR1 is SGHAT and CDR2 FQNNGV. The CDR3 has 14 residues. V lost 3 bases, J lost 3 bases, and 4 bases stayed unmatched.

The gene calls are TRBV6-4 and TRBJ2-1; possibly TRBD2 for D (5 bases). CDR1 is MRHNA, CDR2 SNTAGT, per germline. The germline V and J ends were trimmed by 9 bases and 0 bases, with 18 bases remaining between them. The CDR3 totals 16 residues. CDR3 coding DNA: TGTGCCAGTCAGCCCAAGCGGAGGAGCTCCTACAATGAGCAGTTCTTC. It specifies CASQPKRRSSYNEQFF.

The genes are TRBV10-3 and TRBJ1-2; TRBD1 agrees at 7 bases. V was pared by 10 bases and J by 2 bases, with 10 bases of the junction left unmatched. This CDR3 has 14 amino acids. The germline V gene encodes CDR1 ENHRY and CDR2 SYGVKD. The chain's CDR3 is CATSPGQINYGYTF. In DNA, the CDR3 is TGTGCCACCTCCCCGGGACAGATAAACTATGGCTACACCTTC.

This clone appeared a few times. V gene TRBV18 combines with J gene TRBJ1-2; 7 bases map to TRBD1. After removal of 1 base from V and 2 bases from J, the junction contained 4 bases not matched to a gene. The CDR3 runs 15 residues. Germline values: CDR1 KGHSH, CDR2 LQKENI. The CDR3 nucleotides are TGTGCCAGCTCACCACAGAGGGGGCAGAACTATGGCTACACCTTC. Translated: CASSPQRGQNYGYTF.

V usage is TRBV7-8 and J usage is TRBJ1-2; weak D call: TRBD1 (6 bases). V lost 2 bases and J 8 bases, leaving 15 bases between the germline ends. From germline, CDR1 is SGHVS and CDR2 FQNEAQ. The length of the CDR3 is 14 residues. CDR3 bases: TGTGCCAGCAGCTTAAGGGGCGGGGGCGTAGGCTACACCTTC. Its translation: CASSLRGGGVGYTF.

This chain joins TRBV29-1 and TRBJ2-1; 7 bases are a match to TRBD1. The V gene's germline CDR1 is SQVTM and CDR2 ANQGSEA. CDR3 length equals 13 residues. V trimming: 6 bases; J trimming: 7 bases; junction bases outside the gene matches: 9. This chain's CDR3 is CSVAAGTDNEQFF. The DNA of the CDR3 is TGCAGCGTCGCAGCCGGGACAGATAATGAGCAGTTCTTC.

This clone was recorded once. The chain recombines TRBV10-3 with TRBJ2-1; 12 nucleotides match TRBD2. Losses at the gene ends were 3 bases for V and 9 bases for J; bases not matched to a gene: 6. The CDR3 is 15 amino acids. Germline V lookup: CDR1 ENHRY, CDR2 SYGVKD. The CDR3 loop is CAISDLAGGPVEQFF. The CDR3 region has the DNA TGTGCCATCAGTGATCTAGCGGGGGGGCCAGTTGAGCAGTTCTTC.

The gene calls are TRBV7-8 and TRBJ2-5, with TRBD2 identical over 7 bases. CDR1 and CDR2 from the germline V gene are SGHVS and FQNEAQ. After removal of 0 bases from V and 5 bases from J, the junction contained 6 bases not matched to a gene. This CDR3 comprises 15 residues. CDR3 loop: CASSLAGPGGETQYF. CDR3 sequence (DNA): TGTGCCAGCAGCTTAGCGGGACCCGGGGGGGAGACCCAGTACTTC.

The genes are TRBV19 and TRBJ1-1; D perhaps matches TRBD1 (6 bases). The CDR3 totals 15 residues. V lost 6 bases and J lost 0, with 14 bases in between. The germline V gene encodes CDR1 LNHDA and CDR2 SQIVND (reference sequence). Here the CDR3 reads CASSPQGGVNTEAFF. CDR3 coding DNA: TGTGCCAGTAGCCCACAGGGAGGGGTGAACACTGAAGCTTTCTTT.

CDR3 sequence (DNA): TGTGCCTGTTGGATTTTCGACAGGGACACTGAAGCTTTCTTT. Its translation: CACWIFDRDTEAFF. V usage is TRBV30 and J usage is TRBJ1-1; 7 bases line up with TRBD1. Germline CDR1 is GTSNPN and CDR2 is SVGIG (reference sequence). V lost 6 bases, J lost 3 bases, and 10 bases stayed unmatched. The CDR3 covers 14 residues.

The sample holds one count of this clone. The chain employs TRBV4-3 and TRBJ1-3; D ambiguous. Per germline, CDR1 LGHNA and CDR2 YSLEER. V was pared by 0 bases and J by 2 bases, with 8 bases between. The CDR3 is 15 amino acids. DNA of the CDR3: TGCGCCAGCAGCCAAGAACTCCTGGCTGGAAACACCATATATTTT. It yields the protein CASSQELLAGNTIYF.

As concerns this clone: Additional DNA sequences in this sample encode the identical CDR3. This sequence joins TRBV9 and TRBJ1-2; D gene unclear. Germline V lookup: CDR1 SGDLS, CDR2 YYNGEE. The ends were cut back, 2 bases at V and 2 bases at J, with 7 bases in the middle. There are 13 residues in the CDR3. The CDR3 DNA sequence: TGTGCCAGCAGCGTTGACAACAACTATGGCTACACCTTC. It translates to CASSVDNNYGYTF.

The gene calls are TRBV29-1 and TRBJ1-2, with D perhaps matching TRBD1 (5 bases). Germline V CDR1 and CDR2: SQVTM, ANQGSEA. This CDR3 comprises 13 residues. The V end was cut by 7 bases, the J end by 0 bases, with 12 bases between. The CDR3: CSAEDTTNYGYTF. The CDR3 DNA reads TGCAGCGCTGAGGACACGACTAACTATGGCTACACCTTC.

The J gene is TRBJ2-1, the V gene TRBV5-1; D may be TRBD2 (5 bases). The CDR3 is 15 residues long. Deletions cut 3 bases from V and 5 bases from J, with 15 bases between. CDR1 SGHRS and CDR2 YFSETQ come from the germline V gene. CDR3 DNA sequence: TGCGCCAGCAGCTACCTCACGGGGTTCAACAATGAGCAGTTCTTC. It yields the protein CASSYLTGFNNEQFF.

The CDR3 DNA is TGTGCCAGCAGCTCCCAGGGGGCGACTAACTATGGCTACACCTTC. Protein product: CASSSQGATNYGYTF. V is TRBV7-2 and J is TRBJ1-2; 8 nucleotides agree with TRBD1. Per the germline V gene, CDR1 is SGHTA and CDR2 is FQGNSA. This CDR3 has 15 amino acids. Trimming at V came to 4 bases and at J to 0 bases, leaving 4 bases not matched to a gene.